Each of the 10 T cell receptor beta chains below was sequenced from the same sample in a study of T cells in Graves' hyperthyroidism and ophthalmopathy. There were TCR beta CDR3 regions amplified from RNA transcripts. The HTBI set primed first-round TCR CDR3 RT-PCR. MiXCR, applied by TCRdb to the multiplex PCR reads, yields one record per CDR3 protein. This sample has under 450,000 distinct CDR3 sequences, with approximately 14% found just once. The sequencing input was blood. The receptor source for this set is a woman between 18 and 29 years old with Graves' hyperthyroidism.

This clonotype was detected ten times or more. The CDR3 reads CSARSGGGHGYTF. The CDR3 DNA reads as TGCAGCGCCAGAAGCGGGGGAGGTCATGGCTACACCTTC. The chain couples TRBV29-1 to TRBJ1-2; tentative D call: TRBD1 (5 bases). The CDR3 has 13 residues. CDR1 is SQVTM, CDR2 ANQGSEA, per germline. V was shortened by 7 bases and J by 6 bases, with 18 bases between the two germline ends.

This clonotype occurred many times. The V gene is TRBV12-3 or TRBV12-4, the J gene TRBJ1-5; the D gene is possibly TRBD1 (6 bases). With 1 base removed from V and 11 bases from J, the gap between germline ends came to 18 bases. The CDR3 loop spans 15 amino acids. CDR3 nucleotides: TGTGCCAGCAGTTTAGGGCAAAAGGGGGAGGAGGCCCAGCATTTT. Residues: CASSLGQKGEEAQHF.

At least ten counts were recorded for this clonotype. The rearrangement links TRBV6-2 or TRBV6-3 to TRBJ2-7, with D perhaps matching TRBD1 (6 bases). The CDR3 covers 14 residues. Germline assignment: CDR1 MNHEY and CDR2 SVGEGT. V lost 2 bases to trimming and J lost 2 bases, with 10 bases between them. The CDR3 protein is CASSYSAGAYEQYF. Here the CDR3 DNA reads TGTGCCAGCAGTTACAGCGCAGGGGCCTACGAGCAGTACTTC.

In this sample, this clonotype turned up many times. The chain joins TRBV6-1 to TRBJ1-1; TRBD1 might be the D (6 bases). The V end lost 8 bases, the J end lost 1 base, and 20 bases lay between the germline ends. The CDR3 totals 16 residues. Germline values: CDR1 MNHNS, CDR2 SASEGT. In DNA, the CDR3 is TGTGCCAGCTTGGGGGCAGGGGCCGCCCAGAACACTGAAGCTTTCTTT. It translates to CASLGAGAAQNTEAFF.

This clonotype came up many times. V gene TRBV9 combines with J gene TRBJ2-3; maybe TRBD2 (6 bases). The CDR3 is 16 amino acids. V was shortened by 4 bases and J by 1 base, with 16 bases between the two germline ends. Germline assignment: CDR1 SGDLS and CDR2 YYNGEE. The CDR3 sequence: CASSHSPERGTDTQYF. In nucleotides, the CDR3 is TGTGCCAGCAGCCATTCGCCGGAGCGGGGCACAGATACGCAGTATTTT.

This clonotype was observed at least ten times. The chain links TRBV7-9 to TRBJ2-7, with TRBD2 as a possible D gene (6 bases). Trimming removed 1 base at V and 4 bases at J, with 8 bases between. From germline, CDR1 is SEHNR and CDR2 FQNEAQ (reference sequence). CDR3 size: 13 residues. The CDR3 loop reads CASSLEEGYEQYF. The CDR3, as DNA: TGTGCCAGCAGCTTAGAGGAGGGGTACGAGCAGTACTTC.

Many counts were recorded for this clonotype. The rearrangement uses TRBV7-9 and TRBJ1-2; perhaps TRBD1 as D (5 bases). The germline gives CDR1 SEHNR, CDR2 FQNEAQ (reference sequence). The CDR3 runs to 12 residues. V lost 5 bases and J lost 4, with 8 bases in between. CDR3 nucleotide sequence: TGTGCCAGCAGCCGGGACCTCTATGGCTACACCTTC. It translates to CASSRDLYGYTF.

This clonotype was detected many times. The chain uses TRBV20-1 and TRBJ2-1; D is unclear. This CDR3 has 10 residues. The germline CDR1 and CDR2 sequences are DFQATT and SNEGSKA (reference sequence). Trimming cost V 5 bases and J 6 bases, with 5 bases left between them. The CDR3 protein is CSAGTNEQFF. In DNA, the CDR3 is TGCAGTGCTGGAACCAATGAGCAGTTCTTC.

This clonotype was counted ten times or more. The genes are TRBV5-1 and TRBJ1-5, with D unclear. Trimming stripped 8 bases from V and 8 bases from J, with 17 bases between. CDR1 SGHRS and CDR2 YFSETQ come from the germline V gene. The CDR3 has 13 amino acids. The CDR3 here is CARLWGLMKPQHF. The CDR3, as DNA: TGCGCCAGACTCTGGGGTCTAATGAAGCCCCAGCATTTT.

Many counts were recorded for this clonotype. This rearrangement joins TRBV2 to TRBJ2-2; maybe TRBD2 (6 bases). Looked up from germline, CDR1 is SNHLY and CDR2 is FYNNEI. Trimming stripped 6 bases from V and 0 bases from J, with 11 bases between. The CDR3 spans 15 residues. This chain's CDR3 is CASRRDWANTGELFF. The CDR3 coding sequence is TGTGCCAGCAGGCGGGACTGGGCGAACACCGGGGAGCTGTTTTTT.